Below, 10 T cell receptor beta chains from the same sample are listed, as sequenced in a study of control samples from healthy donors and cancer patients. Some clones are missing from TCRdb's copy, which holds only in-frame ones; the method was immunoSEQ multiplex PCR. There are some 170,000 clones in the sample; 96% occur only once, and 0.85% to 1.3% lies in the top ten. Material for sequencing was blood. The receptors were gathered from a woman aged 25-40 years in good health.

The chain joins TRBV6-6 to TRBJ2-7; no clear D. The V end lost 5 bases, the J end lost 3 bases, and 8 bases lay between the germline ends. In germline, CDR1 is MNHNY, CDR2 SVGAGI (reference sequence). The CDR3 consists of 12 residues. This chain's CDR3 is CASSPSGYEQYF. In nucleotides, the CDR3 is TGTGCCAGCAGTCCTAGTGGCTACGAGCAGTACTTC.

The gene calls are TRBV5-4 and TRBJ1-6; 8 positions agree with TRBD1. The V segment lost 4 bases and the J segment 7 bases; nucleotides outside the gene matches: 10. Germline V gene data show CDR1 as SGHNT and CDR2 as YYREEE (reference sequence). CDR3 size: 16 residues. This CDR3 reads CASSGRDRGYNSPLHF. For the CDR3, the DNA is TGTGCCAGCAGCGGCCGAGACAGGGGATACAATTCACCCCTCCACTTT.

J is TRBJ2-1 and V is TRBV19; 7 bases are shared with TRBD2. With 1 base clipped from V and 6 bases from J, the junction kept 6 bases outside the gene matches. CDR1 and CDR2 from the germline V gene are LNHDA and SQIVND (reference sequence). This CDR3 has 15 residues. CDR3 sequence reads: CASSIGKLAPNEQFF. In DNA form, the CDR3 reads TGTGCCAGTAGTATAGGAAAACTAGCGCCCAATGAGCAGTTCTTC.

J is TRBJ2-1 and V is TRBV11-2, with TRBD1 matching over 8 bases. J gave up 4 bases and V 5 bases, and 10 bases lay outside the gene matches. The CDR3 loop spans 16 amino acids. The germline V gene has CDR1 SGHAT and CDR2 FQNNGV. The CDR3 DNA follows: TGTGCCAGCAGCCCCAGTCCGGGACAGGTGTACAATGAGCAGTTCTTC. Amino acid sequence: CASSPSPGQVYNEQFF.

The chain employs TRBV7-8 and TRBJ1-2; D gene unclear. CDR3 length equals 13 residues. In germline, CDR1 is SGHVS, CDR2 FQNEAQ. The V end was cut by 0 bases, the J end by 5 bases, with 7 bases between. CDR3 bases: TGTGCCAGCAGCTTAGCTGGGGAGTATGGCTACACCTTC. This translates into CASSLAGEYGYTF.

The V gene is TRBV6-5, the J gene TRBJ2-3; the D gene is possibly TRBD2 (7 bases). Germline CDR1 reads MNHEY; CDR2 reads SVGAGI. The CDR3 extends over 14 amino acids. The CDR3 is CAGGGGASTDTQYF. In DNA, the CDR3 is TGTGCGGGAGGAGGGGGGGCCAGCACAGATACGCAGTATTTT.

The chain employs TRBV5-1 and TRBJ2-7; the D gene is possibly TRBD1 (6 bases). Germline CDR1 reads SGHRS; CDR2 reads YFSETQ. V was pared by 1 base and J by 1 base, with 12 bases between. The CDR3 runs to 15 residues. CDR3 DNA sequence: TGCGCCAGCAGCTTGAGAACAGGGTCTTCCTACGAGCAGTACTTC. Translated: CASSLRTGSSYEQYF.

The chain recombines TRBV7-6 with TRBJ2-7, with TRBD1 matching over 7 bases. This CDR3 region has 15 residues. J gave up 1 base and V 1 base, and 4 bases lay outside the gene matches. Germline assignment: CDR1 SGHVS and CDR2 FNYEAQ. This CDR3 is CASSLDPDRSYEQYF. In DNA, the CDR3 is TGTGCCAGCAGCTTAGATCCGGACAGGTCCTACGAGCAGTACTTC.

V gene TRBV6-4 combines with J gene TRBJ1-6; a weak D match, TRBD1 (5 bases). Looked up from germline, CDR1 is MRHNA and CDR2 is SNTAGT. The CDR3 has 14 amino acids. The germline V and J ends were trimmed by 8 bases and 2 bases, with 10 bases remaining between them. CDR3 sequence: CASRPDTYNSPLHF. The DNA for the CDR3 is TGTGCCAGCCGACCGGACACCTATAATTCACCCCTCCACTTT.

This rearrangement joins TRBV2 to TRBJ1-1; 7 bases are a match to TRBD1. Trimming cost V 5 bases and J 1 base; bases outside gene matches: 1. This CDR3 is built from 13 residues. The V gene's germline CDR1 is SNHLY and CDR2 FYNNEI. The CDR3 loop reads CASSRQGNTEAFF. The CDR3 bases are TGTGCCAGCAGTAGACAGGGGAACACTGAAGCTTTCTTT.